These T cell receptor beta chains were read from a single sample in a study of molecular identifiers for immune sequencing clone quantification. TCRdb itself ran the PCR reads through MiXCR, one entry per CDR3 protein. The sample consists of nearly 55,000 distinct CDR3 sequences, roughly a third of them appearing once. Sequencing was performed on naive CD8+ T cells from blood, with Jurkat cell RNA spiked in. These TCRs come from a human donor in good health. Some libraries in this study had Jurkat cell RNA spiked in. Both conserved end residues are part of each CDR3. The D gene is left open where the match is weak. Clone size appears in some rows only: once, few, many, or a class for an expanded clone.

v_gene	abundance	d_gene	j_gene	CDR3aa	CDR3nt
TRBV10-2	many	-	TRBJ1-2	CASRHPGPKYGYTF	TGCGCCAGCAGGCACCCGGGACCGAAGTATGGCTACACCTTC
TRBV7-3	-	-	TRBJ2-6	CASTLTGSGANVLTF	TGTGCCAGCACCCTAACAGGGTCTGGGGCCAACGTCCTGACTTTC
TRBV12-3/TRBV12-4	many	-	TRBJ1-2	CASSSGVVYTF	TGTGCCAGCAGTTCAGGGGTCGTCTACACCTTC
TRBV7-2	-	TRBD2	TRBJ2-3	CANSYGAGGPRTDTQYF	TGTGCCAACAGCTACGGAGCGGGAGGGCCGAGGACAGATACGCAGTATTTT
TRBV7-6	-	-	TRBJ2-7	CASSPGTAEQYF	TGTGCCAGCAGCCCAGGGACTGCCGAGCAGTACTTC
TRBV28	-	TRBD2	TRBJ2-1	CASSPFVLAGLNEQFF	TGTGCCAGCAGCCCCTTCGTTCTAGCGGGATTAAATGAGCAGTTCTTC
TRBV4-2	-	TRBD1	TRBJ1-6	CASSQERRQGAPLNSPLHF	TGTGCCAGCAGCCAAGAACGGAGGCAGGGGGCTCCCCTGAATTCACCCCTCCACTTT
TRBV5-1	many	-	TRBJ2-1	CASSLAEADEQFF	TGCGCCAGCAGCTTGGCCGAAGCGGACGAGCAGTTCTTC
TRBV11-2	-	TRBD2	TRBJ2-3	CASHPTSGRLTDTQYF	TGTGCCAGTCACCCGACTAGCGGGAGGTTGACAGATACGCAGTATTTT
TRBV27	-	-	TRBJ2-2	CASSRILDGDTGELFF	TGTGCCAGCAGTCGTATCCTTGACGGTGACACCGGGGAGCTGTTTTTT
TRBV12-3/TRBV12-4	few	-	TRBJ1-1	CASSIGTTTEAFF	TGTGCCAGCAGTATCGGGACAACCACTGAAGCTTTCTTT
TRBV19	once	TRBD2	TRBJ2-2	CASLRTSGTYANTGELFF	TGTGCCAGTCTGCGGACTAGCGGAACCTACGCGAACACCGGGGAGCTGTTTTTT
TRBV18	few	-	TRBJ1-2	CASSPPPGLANYGYTF	TGTGCCAGCTCACCACCGCCAGGACTAGCTAACTATGGCTACACCTTC
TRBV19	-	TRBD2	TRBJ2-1	CASISGPYNEQFF	TGTGCCAGTATTAGCGGGCCGTACAATGAGCAGTTCTTC
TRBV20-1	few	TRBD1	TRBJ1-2	CSARASTGGIDYGYTF	TGCAGTGCTAGAGCTAGTACAGGGGGCATTGACTATGGCTACACCTTC
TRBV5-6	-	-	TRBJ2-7	CASSPLPLGNEQYF	TGTGCCAGCAGCCCTCTACCTCTTGGCAACGAGCAGTACTTC
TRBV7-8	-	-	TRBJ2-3	CASSFIILATPTSSTDTQYF	TGTGCCAGCAGCTTTATTATTCTCGCAACCCCAACCTCTAGCACAGATACGCAGTATTTT
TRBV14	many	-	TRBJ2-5	CASSPWGQETQYF	TGTGCCAGCAGCCCTTGGGGCCAAGAGACCCAGTACTTC
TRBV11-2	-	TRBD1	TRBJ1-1	CASSPTTGTEAFF	TGTGCCAGCAGCCCCACGACAGGGACCGAAGCTTTCTTT
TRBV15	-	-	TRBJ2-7	CATSPSRADYEQYF	TGTGCCACCAGCCCTAGCCGGGCAGACTACGAGCAGTACTTC
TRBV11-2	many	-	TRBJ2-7	CASSLGTSNEQYF	TGTGCCAGCAGCTTAGGTACCAGCAACGAGCAGTACTTC
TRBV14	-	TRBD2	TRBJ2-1	CASSTLATSYNEQFF	TGTGCCAGCAGCACACTAGCGACCTCCTACAATGAGCAGTTCTTC
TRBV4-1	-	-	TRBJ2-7	CASSQEGRSYEQYF	TGCGCCAGCAGCCAAGAAGGGCGTTCCTACGAGCAGTACTTC
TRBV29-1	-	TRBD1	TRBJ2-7	CSGVGDSVQYF	TGCAGCGGTGTAGGGGACAGTGTGCAGTACTTC
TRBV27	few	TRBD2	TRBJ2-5	CASSSTSGVYQETQYF	TGTGCCAGCAGTTCGACTAGCGGGGTGTACCAAGAGACCCAGTACTTC
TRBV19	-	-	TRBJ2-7	CASSDDRHTYEQYF	TGTGCCAGTAGCGACGACAGACACACCTACGAGCAGTACTTC
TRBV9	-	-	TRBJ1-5	CASSVVPGLDQPQHF	TGTGCCAGCAGCGTAGTCCCAGGGCTCGATCAGCCCCAGCATTTT
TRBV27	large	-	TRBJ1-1	CASSLSGSMNTEAFF	TGTGCCAGCAGTTTAAGCGGCAGCATGAACACTGAAGCTTTCTTT
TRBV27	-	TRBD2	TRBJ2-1	CASSLGLAVKGEQFF	TGTGCCAGCAGTTTGGGACTAGCGGTGAAAGGTGAGCAGTTCTTC
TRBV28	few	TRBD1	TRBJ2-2	CASSSLRGQGELFF	TGTGCCAGCAGTTCGCTCAGGGGGCAAGGGGAGCTGTTTTTT
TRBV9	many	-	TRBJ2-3	CASSEPTDTQYF	TGTGCCAGCAGCGAGCCCACAGATACGCAGTATTTT
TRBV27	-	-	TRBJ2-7	CAGSSNIYEQYF	TGTGCCGGCAGTTCAAATATCTACGAGCAGTACTTC
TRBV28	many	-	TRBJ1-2	CASSFGQSYGYTF	TGTGCCAGCAGTTTTGGTCAGAGTTATGGCTACACCTTC
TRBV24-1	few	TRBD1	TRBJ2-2	CATSDRDSDYTGELFF	TGTGCCACCAGTGATCGGGACAGCGATTACACCGGGGAGCTGTTTTTT
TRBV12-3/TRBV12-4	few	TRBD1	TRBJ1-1	CASSFTGAVTEAFF	TGTGCCAGCAGTTTTACAGGGGCGGTCACTGAAGCTTTCTTT
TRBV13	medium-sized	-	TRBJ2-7	CASSLVGEQYF	TGTGCCAGCAGCTTAGTTGGTGAGCAGTACTTC
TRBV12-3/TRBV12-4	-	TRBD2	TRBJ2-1	CASSLSAGGPYNEQFF	TGTGCCAGCAGTTTATCCGCGGGAGGCCCTTACAATGAGCAGTTCTTC
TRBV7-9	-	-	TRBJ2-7	CASSPPSLVSEQYF	TGTGCCAGCAGCCCTCCCTCACTAGTTTCCGAGCAGTACTTC
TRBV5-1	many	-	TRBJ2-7	CASSSGLGVPSYEQYF	TGCGCCAGCAGCTCCGGCCTCGGGGTGCCCTCCTACGAGCAGTACTTC
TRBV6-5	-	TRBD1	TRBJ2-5	CASRGTGGEPQYF	TGTGCCAGCAGAGGGACAGGGGGTGAGCCCCAGTACTTC
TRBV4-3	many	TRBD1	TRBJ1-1	CASSPDRENTEAFF	TGCGCCAGCAGCCCAGACAGGGAGAACACTGAAGCTTTCTTT
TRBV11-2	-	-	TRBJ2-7	CACSLWEGNEQYF	TGTGCCTGCAGCTTATGGGAAGGGAACGAGCAGTACTTC
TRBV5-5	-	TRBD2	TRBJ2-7	CASSWVAGDYEQYF	TGTGCCAGCAGCTGGGTGGCGGGAGACTACGAGCAGTACTTC
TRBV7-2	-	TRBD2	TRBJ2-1	CASSLAPAGHNEQFF	TGTGCCAGCAGCTTAGCGCCAGCGGGGCACAATGAGCAGTTCTTC
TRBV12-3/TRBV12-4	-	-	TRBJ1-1	CASSPGDGEAFF	TGTGCCAGCAGTCCAGGAGATGGTGAAGCTTTCTTT
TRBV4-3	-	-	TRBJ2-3	CASSQGLGRIGATDTQYF	TGCGCCAGCAGCCAAGGGCTTGGGAGGATCGGGGCAACAGATACGCAGTATTTT